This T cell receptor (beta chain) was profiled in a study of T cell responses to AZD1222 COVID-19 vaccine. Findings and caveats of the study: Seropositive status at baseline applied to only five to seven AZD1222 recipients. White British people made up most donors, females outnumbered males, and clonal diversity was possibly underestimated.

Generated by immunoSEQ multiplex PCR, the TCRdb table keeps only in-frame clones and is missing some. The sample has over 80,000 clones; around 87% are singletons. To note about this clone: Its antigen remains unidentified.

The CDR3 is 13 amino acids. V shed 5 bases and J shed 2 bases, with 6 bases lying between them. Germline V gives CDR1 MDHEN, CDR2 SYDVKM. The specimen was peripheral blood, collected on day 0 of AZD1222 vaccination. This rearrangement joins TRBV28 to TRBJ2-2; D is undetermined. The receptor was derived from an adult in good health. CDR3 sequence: CASSPRNTGELFF. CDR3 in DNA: TGTGCCAGCAGTCCCAGAAACACCGGGGAGCTGTTTTTT.